One and the same sample provided the 13 T cell receptor beta chains below, sequenced in a study of blood T cell repertoires in COVID-19. The protocol was immunoSEQ multiplex PCR, while the TCRdb copy is restricted to in-frame clones and leaves out a portion. This table holds 150,000 to 200,000 clones, around 74% found once. The specimen sequenced was peripheral blood. The receptors derive from a man in his 70s with acute or convalescent COVID-19.

The CDR3 DNA is TGTGCCAGCAGTTTAGCTGGCCGGGATTCACCCCTCCACTTT. Translating it yields CASSLAGRDSPLHF. The chain joins TRBV27 to TRBJ1-6; D is undetermined. Germline CDR1 is MNHEY and CDR2 is SMNVEV (reference sequence). V lost 2 bases and J lost 8, with 10 bases in between. The CDR3 is 14 residues long.

The rearrangement uses TRBV12-3 or TRBV12-4 and TRBJ1-2; no definite D call. The CDR3 runs to 11 residues. Trimming took 6 bases from V and 7 from J, leaving 9 bases between them. The CDR3 region is CASSPVGGYTF. CDR3 in DNA: TGTGCCAGCAGCCCTGTCGGTGGCTACACCTTC.

The chain couples TRBV6-5 to TRBJ2-7; 7 positions agree with TRBD2. The CDR3 covers 15 residues. Trimming removed 5 bases from V and 3 bases from J; junction bases left unmatched: 10. Germline V gives CDR1 MNHEY, CDR2 SVGAGI. DNA of the CDR3: TGTGCCAGCAGTCCGTCGAGCGGGATTCGCTACGAGCAGTACTTC. It specifies CASSPSSGIRYEQYF.

This clone has a count of ten or more. The chain links TRBV6-2 or TRBV6-3 to TRBJ1-3; weak D call: TRBD1 (5 bases). Trimming took 4 bases from V and 0 from J, leaving 25 bases between them. Per germline, CDR1 MNHEY and CDR2 SVGEGT. The length of the CDR3 is 20 residues. The CDR3 protein is CASSSCVKGRAADSGNTIYF. CDR3 DNA: TGTGCCAGCAGTTCATGCGTGAAGGGGAGGGCAGCGGACTCTGGAAACACCATATATTTT.

This clone appeared a single time. This chain links TRBV5-1 with TRBJ1-1, with unresolved D. The germline CDR1 and CDR2 sequences are SGHRS and YFSETQ. With 0 bases removed from V and 1 base from J, the gap between germline ends came to 4 bases. This CDR3 comprises 13 residues. The CDR3: CASSLEPNTEAFF. The CDR3, as DNA: TGCGCCAGCAGCTTGGAGCCGAACACTGAAGCTTTCTTT.

The chain combines TRBV6-6 with TRBJ1-6; maybe TRBD1 (5 bases). V lost 6 bases to trimming and J lost 10 bases, with 13 bases between them. Germline CDR1 and CDR2: MNHNY and SVGAGI (reference sequence). There are 13 residues in the CDR3. This CDR3 reads CASREGFGSPLHF. Here the CDR3 DNA reads TGTGCCAGCAGGGAGGGGTTCGGATCACCCCTCCACTTT.

V and J are TRBV6-2 or TRBV6-3 and TRBJ2-1, with 8 nucleotides matching TRBD1. CDR3 length: 15 residues. J gave up 4 bases and V 0 bases, and 2 bases lay outside the gene matches. Germline V lookup: CDR1 MNHEY, CDR2 SVGEGT. The CDR3 bases are TGTGCCAGCAGTTACTCGGGGACAGGATACAATGAGCAGTTCTTC. It yields the protein CASSYSGTGYNEQFF.

The V call is TRBV11-2, the J call TRBJ2-7; 8 bases align to TRBD2. With 4 bases clipped from V and 3 bases from J, the junction kept 8 bases outside the gene matches. The CDR3 has 15 amino acids. Germline loops: CDR1 SGHAT, CDR2 FQNNGV. Here the CDR3 DNA reads TGTGCCAGCAGCTGGTCCGGGGGGGGATACTACGAGCAGTACTTC. Residues: CASSWSGGGYYEQYF.

The rearrangement links TRBV19 to TRBJ1-2; 7 bases are a match to TRBD1. The length of the CDR3 is 13 residues. Germline CDR1 reads LNHDA; CDR2 reads SQIVND (reference sequence). Trimming at V came to 7 bases and at J to 4 bases, leaving 6 bases not matched to a gene. The CDR3 DNA reads as TGTGCCAGTACGGAGGGGGCGGGCTATGGCTACACCTTC. Amino acid sequence: CASTEGAGYGYTF.

The J gene is TRBJ1-2, the V gene TRBV7-9, with D tentatively TRBD1 (5 bases). The CDR3 spans 14 residues. Germline CDR1 reads SEHNR; CDR2 reads FQNEAQ (reference sequence). With 3 bases removed from V and 6 bases from J, the gap between germline ends came to 14 bases. The DNA of the CDR3 is TGTGCCAGCAGCTTTTACGGTGGGGGGGATGGCTACACCTTC. It translates to CASSFYGGGDGYTF.

This clone was observed a few times. This chain connects TRBV19 to TRBJ1-4; D is unresolved. V was pared by 5 bases and J by 4 bases, with 14 bases between. The CDR3 runs to 15 residues. Germline values: CDR1 LNHDA, CDR2 SQIVND (reference sequence). In nucleotides, the CDR3 is TGTGCCAGTAGTCTCTACAGCAAGATTAATGAAAAACTGTTTTTT. It codes for CASSLYSKINEKLFF. The full variable domain, in which reference TRBV19 and TRBJ1-4 provide the parts outside the CDR3, is DGGITQSPKYLFRKEGQNVTLSCEQNLNHDAMYWYRQDPGQGLRLIYYSQIVNDFQKGDIAEGYSVSREKKESFPLTVTSAQKNPTAFYLCASSLYSKINEKLFFGSGTQLSVL.

The chain uses TRBV5-1 and TRBJ2-2, with 8 bases lining up with TRBD1. The CDR3 loop spans 15 amino acids. Germline V gene sequence: CDR1 SGHRS, CDR2 YFSETQ. The trim removed 4 bases at V and 2 bases at J, leaving 4 bases unmatched. CDR3 in amino acids: CASSAGQGNTGELFF. The CDR3 region has the DNA TGCGCCAGCAGCGCCGGACAGGGAAACACCGGGGAGCTGTTTTTT.

This chain joins TRBV11-2 and TRBJ2-1; D unresolved. The V end was cut by 5 bases, the J end by 7 bases, with 6 bases between. The CDR3 extends over 11 amino acids. Germline loops: CDR1 SGHAT, CDR2 FQNNGV. Here the CDR3 DNA reads TGTGCCAGCAGCGCCCAGAATGAGCAGTTCTTC. Its protein is CASSAQNEQFF.